Following are 28 T cell receptor beta chains from one sample sequenced in a study of blood T cell repertoires in COVID-19. The method was immunoSEQ multiplex PCR; TCRdb's version includes in-frame clones alone and lacks a portion of them. The sample consists of under 150,000 clones, roughly 80% of them appearing once. Sequencing was carried out using peripheral blood. These receptor sequences come from a human donor in a cohort sampled during active COVID-19.

The chain carries TRBV6-6 and TRBJ2-5; no clear D. The germline V gene encodes CDR1 MNHNY and CDR2 SVGAGI (reference sequence). Trimming pared 3 bases from V and 0 bases from J, leaving 8 bases between. This CDR3 spans 14 amino acids. CDR3: CASSYRRDQETQYF. CDR3 coding DNA: TGTGCCAGCAGTTATCGCCGGGACCAAGAGACCCAGTACTTC.

The CDR3 here is CASSPRTSGGVRETQYF. The CDR3 DNA reads as TGTGCCAGCAGTCCTCGGACTAGCGGGGGGGTACGCGAGACCCAGTACTTC. The chain recombines TRBV27 with TRBJ2-5; 15 bases match TRBD2. Germline CDR1 and CDR2: MNHEY and SMNVEV (reference sequence). J gave up 5 bases and V 5 bases, and 9 bases lay outside the gene matches. CDR3 length: 17 amino acids.

V and J are TRBV3-1 (or the pseudogene TRBV3-2) and TRBJ1-1; 9 positions match TRBD1. V lost 4 bases and J lost 1; bases outside the gene matches: 4. The CDR3 sequence is 15 residues long. CDR1 is LGHDT, CDR2 YNNKEL, per germline (reference sequence). CDR3 bases: TGTGCCAGCAGCCTAGCGACAGGGGGGAACACTGAAGCTTTCTTT. Encoded protein: CASSLATGGNTEAFF.

The gene calls are TRBV5-1 and TRBJ2-3; 10 positions agree with TRBD2. The V and J ends lost 0 bases and 0 bases, in that order; junction bases with no gene match: 4. CDR3 size: 17 residues. In germline, CDR1 is SGHRS, CDR2 YFSETQ. This chain's CDR3 is CASSLGLAGASTDTQYF. As DNA, the CDR3 is TGCGCCAGCAGCTTGGGGCTAGCGGGGGCTAGCACAGATACGCAGTATTTT.

The chain employs TRBV13 and TRBJ2-7; 11 positions agree with TRBD2. Germline-derived CDR1 and CDR2 are PRHDT and FYEKMQ (reference sequence). V shed 2 bases and J 6 bases; nucleotides not matched to a gene: 0. CDR3 length equals 13 residues. This CDR3 reads CASSLLAGGEQYF. The CDR3 nucleotides are TGTGCCAGCAGCTTACTAGCGGGAGGCGAGCAGTACTTC. Supplemented by reference TRBV13 and TRBJ2-7, the full variable domain reads AAGVIQSPRHLIKEKRETATLKCYPIPRHDTVYWYQQGPGQDPQFLISFYEKMQSDKGSIPDRFSAQQFSDYHSELNMSSLELGDSALYFCASSLLAGGEQYFGPGTRLTVT.

The V call is TRBV27, the J call TRBJ2-7; 7 positions agree with TRBD2. CDR3 length: 13 residues. Germline-derived CDR1 and CDR2 are MNHEY and SMNVEV (reference sequence). With 6 bases clipped from V and 4 bases from J, the junction kept 6 bases outside the gene matches. The CDR3 region has the DNA TGTGCCAGCAGACCTCTAGCGGCGTACGAGCAGTACTTC. Translation gives CASRPLAAYEQYF.

The chain recombines TRBV7-2 with TRBJ2-3; 7 bases map to TRBD2. The junction had 10 bases not matched to a gene; V was cut back by 4 bases and J by 6 bases. The germline V gene encodes CDR1 SGHTA and CDR2 FQGNSA. The length of the CDR3 is 15 residues. The CDR3 loop reads CASSSTGLEGDTQYF. In DNA, the CDR3 is TGTGCCAGCAGCTCGACCGGACTAGAAGGGGATACGCAGTATTTT.

The V and J genes are TRBV7-9 and TRBJ2-3, with D hard to call. The germline CDR1 and CDR2 sequences are SEHNR and FQNEAQ (reference sequence). Trimming took off 1 base at V and 2 bases at J, with 7 bases between the two ends. The CDR3 covers 14 residues. CDR3 bases: TGTGCCAGCAGCTTAGTTGGCTTCACAGATACGCAGTATTTT. Translated: CASSLVGFTDTQYF.

This clone has just a few counts. This chain links TRBV7-9 with TRBJ1-6; TRBD1 is a possible D gene (5 bases). V gave up 5 bases and J gave up 7 bases, with 15 bases separating them. Germline V CDR1 and CDR2: SEHNR, FQNEAQ (reference sequence). This CDR3 region has 15 residues. This CDR3 is CASSRGDVRNSPLHF. CDR3 DNA: TGTGCCAGCAGCCGGGGGGACGTCCGAAATTCACCCCTCCACTTT.

V and J are TRBV30 and TRBJ2-7; 8 bases are a match to TRBD2. The CDR3 contains 13 residues. The junction had 7 bases not matched to a gene; V was cut back by 0 bases and J by 9 bases. Germline CDR1 and CDR2: GTSNPN and SVGIG (reference sequence). CDR3 sequence (DNA): TGTGCCTGGAGTGTAGCCGGGGGGGTCGGGCAGTACTTC. Translated: CAWSVAGGVGQYF. The full variable domain, its missing parts supplied by reference TRBV30 and TRBJ2-7, is SQTIHQWPATLVQPVGSPLSLECTVEGTSNPNLYWYRQAAGRGLQLLFYSVGIGQISSEVPQNLSASRPQDRQFILSSKKLLLSDSGFYLCAWSVAGGVGQYFGPGTRLTVT.

The chain's CDR3 is CASSDRGQTEAFF. The DNA of the CDR3 is TGTGCCAGTAGTGACAGGGGGCAAACTGAAGCTTTCTTT. V gene TRBV19 combines with J gene TRBJ1-1, with 10 nucleotides matching TRBD1. The V segment lost 5 bases and the J segment 5 bases; nucleotides outside the gene matches: 2. Germline lookup yields CDR1 LNHDA and CDR2 SQIVND (reference sequence). This CDR3 comprises 13 residues.

The CDR3 coding sequence is TGTGCCAGCTCTGCCGGGACAGGGGCCTCGGGTGAGCAGTTCTTC. It is translated as CASSAGTGASGEQFF. The V and J genes are TRBV18 and TRBJ2-1; 10 nucleotides align to TRBD1. V was pared by 6 bases and J by 9 bases, with 11 bases of the junction left unmatched. Germline lookup yields CDR1 KGHSH and CDR2 LQKENI. The CDR3 loop spans 15 amino acids.

The chain has TRBV3-1 (or the pseudogene TRBV3-2) and TRBJ2-7, with TRBD2 matching over 11 bases. The V gene end was trimmed by 1 base and the J gene end by 3 bases; junction bases not matched to a gene: 2. CDR1 is LGHDT, CDR2 YNNKEL, per germline (reference sequence). This CDR3 has 15 residues. The CDR3 DNA reads TGTGCCAGCAGCCAAGCTAGCGGGGGGCGCTACGAGCAGTACTTC. Its protein is CASSQASGGRYEQYF.

The genes are TRBV19 and TRBJ2-3; 7 nucleotides agree with TRBD1. The CDR3 extends over 11 amino acids. Germline V gives CDR1 LNHDA, CDR2 SQIVND (reference sequence). V lost 9 bases to trimming and J lost 6 bases; unmatched junction nucleotides: 3. The CDR3 protein is CASLDRDTQYF. The CDR3 nucleotides are TGTGCCAGCCTGGACAGGGATACGCAGTATTTT.

The chain couples TRBV11-2 to TRBJ1-6; D might be TRBD1 (6 bases). The CDR3 covers 15 residues. With 2 bases removed from V and 5 bases from J, the gap between germline ends came to 10 bases. CDR1 SGHAT and CDR2 FQNNGV come from the germline V gene. CDR3 in DNA: TGTGCCAGCAGCTTAATACAGGGCCATAATTCACCCCTCCACTTT. It yields the protein CASSLIQGHNSPLHF.

V gene TRBV19 combines with J gene TRBJ2-1; 10 positions match TRBD2. The germline CDR1 and CDR2 sequences are LNHDA and SQIVND (reference sequence). The CDR3 totals 17 residues. J was trimmed by 1 base and V by 5 bases; bases with no gene match: 8. The CDR3 loop reads CASSPSSGSVSYNEQFF. The CDR3 DNA reads TGTGCCAGTAGTCCCTCTAGCGGGAGTGTTTCCTACAATGAGCAGTTCTTC.

This CDR3 is CASSTGASYNSPLHF. DNA of the CDR3: TGTGCCAGCAGTACAGGGGCCTCCTATAATTCACCCCTCCACTTT. The rearrangement joins TRBV28 to TRBJ1-6; TRBD1 matches 7 bases. The CDR3 is 15 residues long. V lost 5 bases to trimming and J lost 0 bases; unmatched junction nucleotides: 1. Germline V gene lookup returns CDR1 MDHEN and CDR2 SYDVKM.

The rearrangement joins TRBV6-2 or TRBV6-3 to TRBJ1-2; D remains ambiguous. In germline, CDR1 is MNHEY, CDR2 SVGEGT. Trimming took 3 bases from V and 8 from J, leaving 13 bases between them. The CDR3 has 13 amino acids. The CDR3 region is CASSYWPGEGYTF. Here the CDR3 DNA reads TGTGCCAGCAGTTATTGGCCCGGAGAAGGCTACACCTTC.

V and J are TRBV19 and TRBJ1-1; maybe TRBD1 (6 bases). This CDR3 has 20 residues. Germline V gives CDR1 LNHDA, CDR2 SQIVND (reference sequence). Trimming pared 1 base from V and 0 bases from J, leaving 24 bases between. The CDR3 DNA follows: TGTGCCAGTAGTATAGTCCCCCTCCGACAGAGGGGGTACATGAACACTGAAGCTTTCTTT. Its translation: CASSIVPLRQRGYMNTEAFF.

The chain combines TRBV6-5 with TRBJ2-7; 9 positions match TRBD1. This CDR3 is 14 amino acids long. The junction had 8 bases not matched to a gene; V was cut back by 6 bases and J by 5 bases. Germline loops: CDR1 MNHEY, CDR2 SVGAGI. DNA for the CDR3: TGTGCCAGCAGAAACCACAGGGGGCCACACGAGCAGTACTTC. This translates into CASRNHRGPHEQYF.

V gene TRBV18 combines with J gene TRBJ1-1; D gene ambiguous. The CDR3 consists of 12 residues. V gave up 0 bases and J gave up 6 bases, with 5 bases separating them. CDR1 and CDR2 (germline): KGHSH, LQKENI. CDR3 sequence: CASSPPSAEAFF. CDR3 in DNA: TGTGCCAGCTCACCACCGTCCGCTGAAGCTTTCTTT.

The chain joins TRBV19 to TRBJ2-1, with D perhaps TRBD1 (5 bases). The CDR3 contains 14 residues. Germline V gene sequence: CDR1 LNHDA, CDR2 SQIVND (reference sequence). Trimming removed 8 bases at V and 2 bases at J, with 13 bases between. Here the CDR3 DNA reads TGTGCCAGTCGGGCCAAGGGGCCCTACAATGAGCAGTTCTTC. This encodes CASRAKGPYNEQFF.

This clone came up a few times. The chain is built from TRBV2 and TRBJ2-3; 10 bases are shared with TRBD2. CDR1 SNHLY and CDR2 FYNNEI come from the germline V gene. V shed 7 bases and J 0 bases; nucleotides not matched to a gene: 10. CDR3 length: 17 amino acids. The CDR3 nucleotides read TGTGCCAGCAAATCTGGCGGGACTAGCGCTAGCACAGATACGCAGTATTTT. It is translated as CASKSGGTSASTDTQYF.

This clone appeared once. Written as DNA, the CDR3 is TGTGCCAGCAGCTTAGGCGCGGGATGGTCAGATACGCAGTATTTT. This gives the protein CASSLGAGWSDTQYF. The chain couples TRBV11-3 to TRBJ2-3; the D gene is possibly TRBD2 (6 bases). The CDR3 is 15 residues long. The germline V and J ends were trimmed by 1 base and 4 bases, with 12 bases remaining between them. CDR1 SGHNT and CDR2 YENEEA come from the germline V gene. Full variable domain (rest looked up from reference TRBV11-3 and TRBJ2-3): EAGVVQSPRYKIIEKKQPVAFWCNPISGHNTLYWYLQNLGQGPELLIRYENEEAVDDSQLPKDRFSAERLKGVDSTLKIQPAELGDSAVYLCASSLGAGWSDTQYFGPGTRLTVL.

This clone was recorded only once. This chain uses TRBV5-6 with TRBJ1-3; the D is unclear. V lost 1 base to trimming and J lost 0 bases, with 11 bases between them. CDR1 and CDR2 from the germline V gene are SGHDT and YYEEEE. The CDR3 is 16 amino acids. CDR3 sequence reads: CASSLRQAFSGNTIYF. The CDR3 DNA reads as TGTGCCAGCAGCTTGAGGCAGGCATTCTCTGGAAACACCATATATTTT.

The chain has TRBV7-2 and TRBJ2-5; D unresolved. Trimming stripped 5 bases from V and 4 bases from J, with 14 bases between. Looked up from germline, CDR1 is SGHTA and CDR2 is FQGNSA. The CDR3 loop spans 14 amino acids. The DNA of the CDR3 is TGTGCCAGCAGCCCCAGGTGGCAGTCAGAGACCCAGTACTTC. It is translated as CASSPRWQSETQYF.

This clone was recorded a few times. V gene TRBV15 combines with J gene TRBJ2-6, with 10 bases lining up with TRBD2. Trimming removed 1 base from V and 0 bases from J; junction bases left unmatched: 12. CDR3 length: 21 amino acids. CDR1 is LNHNV and CDR2 is YYDKDF in the germline V gene (reference sequence). The CDR3 protein is CATSRGYSLAGITSGANVLTF. The DNA for the CDR3 is TGTGCCACCAGCAGAGGGTACTCACTAGCGGGGATAACCTCTGGGGCCAACGTCCTGACTTTC.

J is TRBJ1-6 and V is TRBV3-1 (or the pseudogene TRBV3-2), with unresolved D. Deletions cut 0 bases from V and 0 bases from J, with 21 bases between. CDR3 length equals 21 residues. Germline lookup yields CDR1 LGHDT and CDR2 YNNKEL (reference sequence). CDR3 DNA sequence: TGTGCCAGCAGCCAAGATCAGGAGGGCAGGCCTCTGAGCTCCTATAATTCACCCCTCCACTTT. As protein: CASSQDQEGRPLSSYNSPLHF.